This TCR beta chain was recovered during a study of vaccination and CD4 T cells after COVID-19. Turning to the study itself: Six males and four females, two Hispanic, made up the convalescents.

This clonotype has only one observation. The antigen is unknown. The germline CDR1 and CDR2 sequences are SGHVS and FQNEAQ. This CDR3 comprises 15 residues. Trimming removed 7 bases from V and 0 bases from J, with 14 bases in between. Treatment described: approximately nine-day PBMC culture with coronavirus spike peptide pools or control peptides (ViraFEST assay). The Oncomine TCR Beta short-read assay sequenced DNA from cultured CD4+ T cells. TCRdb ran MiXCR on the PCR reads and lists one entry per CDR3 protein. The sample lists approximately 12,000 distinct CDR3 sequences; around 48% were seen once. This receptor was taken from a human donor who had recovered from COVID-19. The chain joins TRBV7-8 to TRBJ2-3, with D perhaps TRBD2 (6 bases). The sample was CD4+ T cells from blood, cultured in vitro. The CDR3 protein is CASTGSGSSTDTQYF. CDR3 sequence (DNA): TGTGCCAGCACAGGTAGCGGTTCTAGCACAGATACGCAGTATTTT. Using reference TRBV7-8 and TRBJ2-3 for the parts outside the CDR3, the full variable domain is GAGVSQSPRYKVAKRGQDVALRCDPISGHVSLFWYQQALGQGPEFLTYFQNEAQLDKSGLPSDRFFAERPEGSVSTLKIQRTQQEDSAVYLCASTGSGSSTDTQYFGPGTRLTVL.